This record looks at one T cell receptor beta chain sequence and its context. The data originate from a study of blood T cell repertoires in COVID-19. This CDR3 is built from 17 residues. CDR1 and CDR2 from the germline V gene are LNHDA and SQIVND (reference sequence). The junction had 9 bases not matched to a gene; V was cut back by 5 bases and J by 2 bases. The table came from immunoSEQ multiplex PCR; TCRdb's copy has only in-frame clones and leaves some out. In the table there are about 190,000 clones, 75% to 85% of which are singletons. The rearrangement joins TRBV19 to TRBJ2-1, with 10 bases fitting TRBD2. The receptor was derived from a woman aged 50 to 60 with acute COVID-19. The sample consisted of PBMCs or T cells enriched from blood (not recorded which). CDR3 residues: CASSASQAGGAYNEQFF. The CDR3 nucleotides read TGTGCCAGTAGTGCCTCCCAAGCGGGGGGGGCCTACAATGAGCAGTTCTTC.